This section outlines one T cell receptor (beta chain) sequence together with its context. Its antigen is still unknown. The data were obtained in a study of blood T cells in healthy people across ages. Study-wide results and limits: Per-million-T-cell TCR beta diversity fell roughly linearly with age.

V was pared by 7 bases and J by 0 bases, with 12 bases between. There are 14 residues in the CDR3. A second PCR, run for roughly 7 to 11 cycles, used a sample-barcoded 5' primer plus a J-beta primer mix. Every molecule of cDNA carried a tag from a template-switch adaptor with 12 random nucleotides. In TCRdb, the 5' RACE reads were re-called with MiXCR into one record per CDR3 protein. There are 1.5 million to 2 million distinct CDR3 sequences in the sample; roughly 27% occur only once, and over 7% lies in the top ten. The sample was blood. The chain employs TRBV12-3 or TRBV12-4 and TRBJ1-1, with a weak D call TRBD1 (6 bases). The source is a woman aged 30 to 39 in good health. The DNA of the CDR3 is TGTGCCAGCACTACAGGGATCATGAACACTGAAGCTTTCTTT. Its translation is CASTTGIMNTEAFF.